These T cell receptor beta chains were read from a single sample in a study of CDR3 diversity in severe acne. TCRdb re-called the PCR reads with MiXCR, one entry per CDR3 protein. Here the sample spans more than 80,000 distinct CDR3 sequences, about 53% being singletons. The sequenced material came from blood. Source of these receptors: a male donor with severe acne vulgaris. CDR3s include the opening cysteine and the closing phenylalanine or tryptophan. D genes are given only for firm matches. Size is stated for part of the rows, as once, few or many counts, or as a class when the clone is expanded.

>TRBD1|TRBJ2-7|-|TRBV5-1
TGCGCCAGCAGCACAACGGGACAGGGGGGCCCCTACGAGCAGTACTTC
CASSTTGQGGPYEQYF
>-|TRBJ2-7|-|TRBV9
TGTGCCAGCAGCCCCCGAACTAGCTACGAGCAGTACTTC
CASSPRTSYEQYF
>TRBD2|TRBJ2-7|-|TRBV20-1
TGCAGTGCCTTGGGCCGGACTAGCGGGAGATTCGAGCAGTACTTC
CSALGRTSGRFEQYF
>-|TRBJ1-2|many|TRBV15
TGTGCCACCAGCAGGGAGAGGGACCCTACCCGCGGAGGCTACACCTTC
CATSRERDPTRGGYTF
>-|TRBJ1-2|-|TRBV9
TGTGCCAGCAGCTCTAGACCCGACGGGAACTATGGCTACACCTTC
CASSSRPDGNYGYTF
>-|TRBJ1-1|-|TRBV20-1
TGCAGTGCTAGCTCTGGGGCAGTGGACACTGAAGCTTTCTTT
CSASSGAVDTEAFF
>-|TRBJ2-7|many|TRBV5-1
TGCGCCAGCAGCTTGGGTTCGCGGCGGATCCGCGGGGCCTACGAGCAGTACTTC
CASSLGSRRIRGAYEQYF
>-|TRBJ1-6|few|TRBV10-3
TGTGCCATCAGTGAGTCTTTCAGGAGACGAAATTCACCCCTCCACTTT
CAISESFRRRNSPLHF
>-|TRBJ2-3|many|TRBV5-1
TGCGCCAGCAGCTTTCAAAACCCAGATACGCAGTATTTT
CASSFQNPDTQYF
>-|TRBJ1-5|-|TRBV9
TGTGCCAGCAGCGTCGGGGTAGGTTGGAATCAGCCCCAGCATTTT
CASSVGVGWNQPQHF
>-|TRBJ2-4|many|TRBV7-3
TGTGCCAGCAGCCCAGGAGGAGGCGGGGTAGCCAAAAACATTCAGTACTTC
CASSPGGGGVAKNIQYF
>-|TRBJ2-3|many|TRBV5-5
TGTGCCAGCAGCTTGGGGGCACCCACAGATACGCAGTATTTT
CASSLGAPTDTQYF
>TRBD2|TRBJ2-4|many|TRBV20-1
TGCAGTGCTAGAGTAGCGGGAGGTGAGGTGAACATTCAGTACTTC
CSARVAGGEVNIQYF
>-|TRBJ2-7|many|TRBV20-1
TGCAGTGCGATCAGGGGCATCCCCTTCTACGAGCAGTACTTC
CSAIRGIPFYEQYF
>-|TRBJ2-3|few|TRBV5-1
TGCGCCAGCAGCTTGGGAGGGGGGGGGGCGGATACGCAGTATTTT
CASSLGGGGADTQYF
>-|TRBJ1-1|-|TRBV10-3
TGTGCCAAACGGCGGGAGCTGAACACTGAAGCTTTCTTT
CAKRRELNTEAFF
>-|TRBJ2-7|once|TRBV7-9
TGTGCCAGCAGCCCGCCGACTAGCGAGACAGGGGGACCCTACGAGCAGTACTTC
CASSPPTSETGGPYEQYF
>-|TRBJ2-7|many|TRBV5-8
TGTGCCAGCAGCTTCTTTGCAGGACCCGCCTACGAGCAGTACTTC
CASSFFAGPAYEQYF
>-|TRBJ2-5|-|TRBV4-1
TGCGCCAGCAGCTCCCGAGAGCAAGAGACCCAGTACTTC
CASSSREQETQYF
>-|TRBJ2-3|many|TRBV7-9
TGTGCCAGCAGCTTAATGGCTGACACAGATACGCAGTATTTT
CASSLMADTDTQYF
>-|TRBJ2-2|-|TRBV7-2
TGTGCCAGCAGCTTATTAGATAGCGGCGGCGGGGAGCTGTTTTTT
CASSLLDSGGGELFF
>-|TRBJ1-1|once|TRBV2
TGTGCCAGCAAAAGGGGAGCCGGCGGACTCATGAACACTGAAGCTTTCTTT
CASKRGAGGLMNTEAFF
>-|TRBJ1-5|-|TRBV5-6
TGTGCCAGCAGCTTGGTACCAGGGGATAGCAATCAGCCCCAGCATTTT
CASSLVPGDSNQPQHF
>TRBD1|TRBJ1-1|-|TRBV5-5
TGTGCCAGCAGCTGGAGACAGGGAGTGAACACTGGAGCTTTCTTT
CASSWRQGVNTGAFF
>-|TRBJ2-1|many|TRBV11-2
TGTGCCAGCAGCTTAGTGACTGAGGAGCAGTTCTTC
CASSLVTEEQFF
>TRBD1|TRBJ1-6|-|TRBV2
TGTGCCAGCAGCCCAGGGGGGGCAGGGGGGTCACCCCTCCACTTT
CASSPGGAGGSPLHF
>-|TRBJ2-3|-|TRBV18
TGTGCCAGCTCACCGGGACGGAGCACAGATACGCAGTATTTT
CASSPGRSTDTQYF
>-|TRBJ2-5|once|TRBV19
TGTGCCAGTACCCCGGGACAATCAACGGAGACCCAGTACTTC
CASTPGQSTETQYF
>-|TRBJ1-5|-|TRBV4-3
TGCGCCAGCAGCCAAGATGGGGGAGGTGGTCAGCCCCAGCATTTT
CASSQDGGGGQPQHF
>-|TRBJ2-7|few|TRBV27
TGTGCCAGCAGTTTCGGAAACGAGCAGTACTTC
CASSFGNEQYF
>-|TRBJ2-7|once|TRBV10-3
TGTGCCAGCAGTTTAGGAGGGCGGGACGAGCAGTACTTC
CASSLGGRDEQYF
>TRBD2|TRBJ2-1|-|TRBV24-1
TGTGCCACCAGTGCCCTAGCGGGAGGGATCTACAATGAGCAGTTCTTC
CATSALAGGIYNEQFF
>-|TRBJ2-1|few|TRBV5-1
TGCGCCAGCAGCTTAACCGGGACGTTCAATGAGCAGTTCTTC
CASSLTGTFNEQFF
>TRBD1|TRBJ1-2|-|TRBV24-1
TGTGCCAGCGGCGACAGGGGCGACTATGGCTACACCTTC
CASGDRGDYGYTF
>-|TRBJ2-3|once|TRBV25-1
TGTGCCAGCAGTGAAGGCGGGGCCCTCACAGATACGCAGTATTTT
CASSEGGALTDTQYF
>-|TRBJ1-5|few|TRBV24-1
TGTGCCACCAGTGATTCGTCACAGGGCCTCAATCAGCCCCAGCATTTT
CATSDSSQGLNQPQHF
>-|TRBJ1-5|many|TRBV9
TGTGCCAGCAGCGTAGACCCCAGTCAGCCCCAGCATTTT
CASSVDPSQPQHF
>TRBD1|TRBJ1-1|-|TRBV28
TGTGCCAGCTCCCCCTGGGACAGGGTAAAAGCTGAAGCTTTCTTT
CASSPWDRVKAEAFF
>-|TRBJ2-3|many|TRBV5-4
TGTGCCAGCAGCTTGAGACAGGCTAGCACAGATACGCAGTATTTT
CASSLRQASTDTQYF
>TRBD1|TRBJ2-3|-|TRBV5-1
TGCGCCGGCAGTGGGACAGGGGAGGATACGCAGTATTTT
CAGSGTGEDTQYF
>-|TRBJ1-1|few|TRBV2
TGTGCCAGCAGTGCACAATTTACAGGAACTGAAGCTTTCTTT
CASSAQFTGTEAFF
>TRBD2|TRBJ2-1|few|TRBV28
TGTGCCAGCAGCCCTGGACTAGCAACTTACAATGAGCAGTTCTTC
CASSPGLATYNEQFF
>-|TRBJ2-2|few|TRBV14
TGTGCCAGCAGCCAAGGAATAGCGAACACCGGGGAGCTGTTTTTT
CASSQGIANTGELFF
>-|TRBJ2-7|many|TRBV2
TGTGCCAGCACCCCGGACTGGTCCTACGAGCAGTACTTC
CASTPDWSYEQYF
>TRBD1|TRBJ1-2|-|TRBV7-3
TGTGCCAGCAGCGGGACAGGGGAGTTATATGGCTACACCTTC
CASSGTGELYGYTF